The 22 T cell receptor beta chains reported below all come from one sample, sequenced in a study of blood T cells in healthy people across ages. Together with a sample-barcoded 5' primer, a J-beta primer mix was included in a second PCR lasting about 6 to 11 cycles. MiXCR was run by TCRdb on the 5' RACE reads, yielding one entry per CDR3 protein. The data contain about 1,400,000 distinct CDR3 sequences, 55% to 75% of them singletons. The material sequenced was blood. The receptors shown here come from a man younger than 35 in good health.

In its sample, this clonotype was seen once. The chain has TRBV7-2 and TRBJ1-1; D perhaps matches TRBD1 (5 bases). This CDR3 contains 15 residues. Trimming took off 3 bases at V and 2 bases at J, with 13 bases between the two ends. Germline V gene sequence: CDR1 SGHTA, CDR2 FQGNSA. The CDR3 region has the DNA TGTGCCAGCAGCTTCTCGACAGCATTAAACACTGAAGCTTTCTTT. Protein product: CASSFSTALNTEAFF.

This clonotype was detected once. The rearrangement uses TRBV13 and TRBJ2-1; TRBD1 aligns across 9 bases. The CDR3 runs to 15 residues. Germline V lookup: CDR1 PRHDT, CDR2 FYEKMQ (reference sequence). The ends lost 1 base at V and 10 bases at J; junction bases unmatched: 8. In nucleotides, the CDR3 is TGTGCCAGCAGCTTAGCAGGGACAGGGATTAAGGAGCAGTTCTTC. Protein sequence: CASSLAGTGIKEQFF.

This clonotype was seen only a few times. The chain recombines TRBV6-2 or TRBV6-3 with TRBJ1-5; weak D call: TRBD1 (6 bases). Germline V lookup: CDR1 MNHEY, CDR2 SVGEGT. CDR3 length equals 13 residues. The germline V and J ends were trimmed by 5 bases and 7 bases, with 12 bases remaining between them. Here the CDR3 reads CASSRTGSQPQHF. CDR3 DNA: TGTGCCAGCAGTCGCACAGGGAGCCAGCCCCAGCATTTT.

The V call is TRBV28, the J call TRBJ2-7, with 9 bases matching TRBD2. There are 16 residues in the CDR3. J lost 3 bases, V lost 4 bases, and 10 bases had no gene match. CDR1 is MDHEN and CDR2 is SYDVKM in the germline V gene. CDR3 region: CASSSPGLAGNYEQYF. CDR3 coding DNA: TGTGCCAGCAGTTCCCCGGGGCTAGCGGGGAACTACGAGCAGTACTTC.

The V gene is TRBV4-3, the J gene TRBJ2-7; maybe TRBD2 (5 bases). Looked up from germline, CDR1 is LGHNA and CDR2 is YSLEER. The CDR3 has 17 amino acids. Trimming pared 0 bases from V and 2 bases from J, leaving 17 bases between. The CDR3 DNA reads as TGCGCCAGCAGCCAAGAGGGTTTGGGGAGCCTACCCTACGAGCAGTACTTC. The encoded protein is CASSQEGLGSLPYEQYF.

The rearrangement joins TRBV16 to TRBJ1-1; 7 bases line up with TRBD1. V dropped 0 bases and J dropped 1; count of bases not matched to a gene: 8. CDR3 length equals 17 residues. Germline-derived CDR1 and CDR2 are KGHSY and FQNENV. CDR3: CASSQSIQTGTNTEAFF. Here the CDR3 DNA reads TGTGCCAGCAGCCAATCGATTCAGACAGGGACGAACACTGAAGCTTTCTTT.

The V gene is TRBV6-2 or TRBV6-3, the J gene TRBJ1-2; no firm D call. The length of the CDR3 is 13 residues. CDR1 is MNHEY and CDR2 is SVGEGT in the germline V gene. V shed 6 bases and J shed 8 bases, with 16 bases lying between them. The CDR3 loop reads CASSATALEGYTF. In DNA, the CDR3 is TGTGCCAGCAGCGCAACAGCCCTGGAGGGCTACACCTTC.

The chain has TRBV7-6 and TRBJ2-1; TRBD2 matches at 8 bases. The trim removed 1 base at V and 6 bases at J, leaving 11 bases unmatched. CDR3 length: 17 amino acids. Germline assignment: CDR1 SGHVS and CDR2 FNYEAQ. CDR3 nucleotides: TGTGCCAGCAGCTTAGTACTAGCGGCAACACCCTTCAATGAGCAGTTCTTC. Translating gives CASSLVLAATPFNEQFF.

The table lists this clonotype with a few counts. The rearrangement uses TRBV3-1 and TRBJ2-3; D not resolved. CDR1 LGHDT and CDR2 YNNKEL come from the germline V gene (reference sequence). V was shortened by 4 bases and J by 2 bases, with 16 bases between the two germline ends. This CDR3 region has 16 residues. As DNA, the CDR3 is TGTGCCAGCAGCCTTGGGTTTGAGGAGCCCACAGATACGCAGTATTTT. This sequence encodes CASSLGFEEPTDTQYF.

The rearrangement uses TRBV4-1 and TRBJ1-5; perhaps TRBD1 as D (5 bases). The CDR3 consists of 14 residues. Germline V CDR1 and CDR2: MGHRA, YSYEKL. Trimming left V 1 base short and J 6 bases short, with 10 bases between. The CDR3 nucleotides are TGCGCCAGCAGCCAAGGGGGGTTTGGTCAGCCCCAGCATTTT. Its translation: CASSQGGFGQPQHF.

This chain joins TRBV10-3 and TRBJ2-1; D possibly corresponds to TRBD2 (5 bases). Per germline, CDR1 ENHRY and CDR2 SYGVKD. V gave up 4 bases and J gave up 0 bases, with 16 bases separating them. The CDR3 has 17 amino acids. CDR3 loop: CAISGGRDGSSYNEQFF. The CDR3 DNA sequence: TGTGCCATCAGTGGGGGTCGCGATGGGAGCTCCTACAATGAGCAGTTCTTC.

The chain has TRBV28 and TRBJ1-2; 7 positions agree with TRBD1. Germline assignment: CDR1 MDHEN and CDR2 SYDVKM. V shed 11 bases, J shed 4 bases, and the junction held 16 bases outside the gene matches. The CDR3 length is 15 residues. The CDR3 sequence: CACKDLGTAGYGYTF. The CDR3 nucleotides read TGTGCCTGCAAGGATCTCGGGACAGCCGGCTATGGCTACACCTTC.

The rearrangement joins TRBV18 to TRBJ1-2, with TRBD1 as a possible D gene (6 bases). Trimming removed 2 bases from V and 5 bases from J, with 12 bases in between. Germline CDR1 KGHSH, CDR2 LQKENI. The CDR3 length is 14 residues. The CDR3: CASSPATGRYGYTF. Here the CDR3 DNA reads TGTGCCAGCTCACCAGCGACAGGACGGTATGGCTACACCTTC.

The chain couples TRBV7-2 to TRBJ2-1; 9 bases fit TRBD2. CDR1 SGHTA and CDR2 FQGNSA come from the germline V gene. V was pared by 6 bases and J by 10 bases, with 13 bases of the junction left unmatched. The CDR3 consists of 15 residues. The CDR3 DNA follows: TGTGCCAGCAGTTTCGGGACTAGCAGAGTTGAGGAGCAGTTCTTC. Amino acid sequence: CASSFGTSRVEEQFF.

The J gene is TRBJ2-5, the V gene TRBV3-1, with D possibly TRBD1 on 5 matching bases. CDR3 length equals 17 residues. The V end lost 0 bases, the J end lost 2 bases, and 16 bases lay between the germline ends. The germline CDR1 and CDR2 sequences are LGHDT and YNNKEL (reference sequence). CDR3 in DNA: TGTGCCAGCAGCCAAGATGCCGTGGGGCGGTATCAAGAGACCCAGTACTTC. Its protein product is CASSQDAVGRYQETQYF.

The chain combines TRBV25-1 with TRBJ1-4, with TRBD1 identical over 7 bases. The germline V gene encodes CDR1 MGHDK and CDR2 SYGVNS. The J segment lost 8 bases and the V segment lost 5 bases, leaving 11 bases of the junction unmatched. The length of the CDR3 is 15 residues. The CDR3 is CASSSSGTAEEKLFF. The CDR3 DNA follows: TGTGCCAGCAGTTCCTCCGGGACAGCTGAGGAAAAACTGTTTTTT.

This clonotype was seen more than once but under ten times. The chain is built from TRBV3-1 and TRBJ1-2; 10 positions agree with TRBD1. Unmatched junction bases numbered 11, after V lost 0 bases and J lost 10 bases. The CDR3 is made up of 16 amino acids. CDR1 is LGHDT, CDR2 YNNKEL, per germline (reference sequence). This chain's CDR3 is CASSQDLGQGLGDYTF. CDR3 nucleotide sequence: TGTGCCAGCAGCCAAGATTTGGGACAGGGGCTCGGTGACTACACCTTC.

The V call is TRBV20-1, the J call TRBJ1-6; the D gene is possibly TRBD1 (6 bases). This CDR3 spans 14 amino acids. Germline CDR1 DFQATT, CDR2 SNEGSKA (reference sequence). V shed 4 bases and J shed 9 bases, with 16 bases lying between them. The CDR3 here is CSATPEGEGSPLHF. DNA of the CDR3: TGCAGTGCTACCCCTGAGGGGGAAGGTTCACCCCTCCACTTT.

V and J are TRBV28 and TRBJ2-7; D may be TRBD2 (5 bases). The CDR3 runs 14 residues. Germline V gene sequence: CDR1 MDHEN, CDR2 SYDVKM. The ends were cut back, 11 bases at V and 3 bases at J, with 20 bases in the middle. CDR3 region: CAGTSGISGYEQYF. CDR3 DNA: TGTGCCGGCACCTCGGGAATTTCAGGCTACGAGCAGTACTTC.

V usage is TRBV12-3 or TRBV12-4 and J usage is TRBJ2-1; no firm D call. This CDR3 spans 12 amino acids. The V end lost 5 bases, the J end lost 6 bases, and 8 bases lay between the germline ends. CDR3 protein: CASSPIANEQFF. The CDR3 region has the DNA TGTGCCAGCAGTCCCATAGCCAATGAGCAGTTCTTC.

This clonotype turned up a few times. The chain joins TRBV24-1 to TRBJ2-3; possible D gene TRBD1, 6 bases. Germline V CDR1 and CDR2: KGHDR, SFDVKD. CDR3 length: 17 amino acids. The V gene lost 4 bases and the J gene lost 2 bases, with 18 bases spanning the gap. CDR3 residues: CATSDYITGSPTDTQYF. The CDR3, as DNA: TGTGCCACCAGTGACTATATCACAGGGAGCCCCACAGATACGCAGTATTTT.

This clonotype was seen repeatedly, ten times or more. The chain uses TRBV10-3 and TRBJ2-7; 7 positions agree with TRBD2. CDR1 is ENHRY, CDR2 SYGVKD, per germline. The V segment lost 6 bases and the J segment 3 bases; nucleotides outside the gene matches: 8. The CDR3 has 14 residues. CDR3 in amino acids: CAIRLGGSDYEQYF. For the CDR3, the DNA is TGTGCCATCAGGCTGGGAGGGTCGGACTACGAGCAGTACTTC.